One and the same sample provided the 20 T cell receptor beta chains below, sequenced in a study of human T cells and chemical hapten exposure (dated by TCRdb to the early 2020s). The library was made by RACE. Sequencing was performed on a NextSeq 500. In TCRdb, the public reads were trimmed at Q25 with fastp and aligned with MiXCR, with productive beta chains retained. Records with the same CDR3 protein are collapsed into one entry carrying the most frequent genes and DNA. Here the sample has roughly 40,000 distinct CDR3 sequences; approximately 9.7% occur a single time. 11% to 15% of the sample is in the top ten clones. The time point label of this sample denotes: patch test 2, 6 weeks after DPC sensitization. In the paper's terms, the treatment or condition label means: therapeutic diphenylcyclopropenone sensitization with weekly scalp DPC. Total RNA was extracted from unfractionated whole blood that had been collected in Tempus Blood RNA tubes.

The source was whole blood, collected in connection with sensitization to the hapten diphenylcyclopropenone (DPC). These receptors were obtained from a young woman with alopecia areata. Some clones in this sample may be carry-over from other donors' samples.

There are many counts of this clonotype. This chain uses TRBV7-2 with TRBJ1-1; D is possibly TRBD1 (5 bases). Per the germline V gene, CDR1 is SGHTA and CDR2 is FQGNSA. Trimming removed 5 bases at V and 1 base at J, with 23 bases between. This CDR3 comprises 18 residues. DNA of the CDR3: TGTGCCAGCAGCCGCAGGGCGGGGCAGGCCACCCCGAACACTGAAGCTTTCTTT. Amino acid sequence: CASSRRAGQATPNTEAFF. Full variable domain (outside the CDR3, taken from reference TRBV7-2 and TRBJ1-1): GAGVSQSPSNKVTEKGKDVELRCDPISGHTALYWYRQSLGQGLEFLIYFQGNSAPDKSGLPSDRFSAERTGGSVSTLTIQRTQQEDSAVYLCASSRRAGQATPNTEAFFGQGTRLTVV.

This clonotype was seen more than once but under ten times. J is TRBJ2-7 and V is TRBV7-2; TRBD1 matches at 7 bases. This CDR3 is 15 amino acids long. V gave up 5 bases and J gave up 3 bases; unmatched junction bases: 10. Germline CDR1 and CDR2: SGHTA and FQGNSA. This CDR3 is CASSPDTGVGYEQYF. The DNA for the CDR3 is TGTGCCAGCAGCCCCGATACAGGGGTGGGCTACGAGCAGTACTTC.

Turning to this clonotype: One junction end does not reproduce the germline sequence, and a read error may be involved. The chain joins TRBV7-2 to TRBJ2-1; D is unclear. CDR3 size: 13 residues. Per the germline V gene, CDR1 is SGHTA and CDR2 is FQGNSA. In nucleotides, the CDR3 is TGTGTCAGCAGCTTAGTTCTGTACGATGAGCAGTTCTTC. Translation: CVSSLVLYDEQFF.

The chain combines TRBV7-2 with TRBJ2-4; 10 bases match TRBD2. This CDR3 has 14 amino acids. CDR1 is SGHTA and CDR2 is FQGNSA in the germline V gene. With V trimmed by 1 base and J by 12 bases, 6 bases remained unmatched. In DNA form, the CDR3 reads TGTGCCAGCAGCTTAGATGTGGGGACTAGCGCTCAGTACTTC. Its translation is CASSLDVGTSAQYF. Full variable domain (missing parts from reference TRBV7-2 and TRBJ2-4): GAGVSQSPSNKVTEKGKDVELRCDPISGHTALYWYRQSLGQGLEFLIYFQGNSAPDKSGLPSDRFSAERTGGSVSTLTIQRTQQEDSAVYLCASSLDVGTSAQYFGAGTRLSVL.

The chain recombines TRBV7-9 with TRBJ2-2, with D uncertain. CDR1 is SEHNR and CDR2 is FQNEAQ in the germline V gene (reference sequence). CDR3 size: 14 residues. With 2 bases removed from V and 8 bases from J, the gap between germline ends came to 12 bases. The CDR3 region has the DNA TGTGCCAGCAGCTTATACTCGGTTGGTGGGGAGCTGTTTTTT. Residues: CASSLYSVGGELFF.

This clonotype was picked up many times. The chain employs TRBV20-1 and TRBJ1-2; 7 nucleotides agree with TRBD1. V was clipped by 6 bases and J by 8 bases; unmatched bases: 12. The CDR3 has 13 amino acids. Germline loops: CDR1 DFQATT, CDR2 SNEGSKA (reference sequence). DNA for the CDR3: TGCAGTGCCGCCCGGCTACAGGGGAAAGGCTACACCTTC. It is translated as CSAARLQGKGYTF.

The rearrangement joins TRBV12-3 or TRBV12-4 to TRBJ2-1, with D unresolved. The CDR3 runs 12 residues. The V end was cut by 1 base, the J end by 9 bases, with 7 bases between. The CDR3 sequence is CASSLVGLEQFF. DNA of the CDR3: TGTGCCAGCAGTTTAGTAGGGCTTGAGCAGTTCTTC.

A few counts support this clonotype. The DNA of the CDR3 is TGTGCCAGCAGCCTCACTTCGATCTCTGGGGCCAACGTCCTGACTTTC. This sequence encodes CASSLTSISGANVLTF. The chain recombines TRBV4-2 with TRBJ2-6; no reliable D call. This CDR3 contains 16 residues. Deletions cut 4 bases from V and 0 bases from J, with 10 bases between. CDR1 and CDR2 (germline): LGHNA, YNFKEQ.

This clonotype was found a few times. The genes are TRBV7-2 and TRBJ2-5, with 10 nucleotides matching TRBD2. V was pared by 5 bases and J by 4 bases, with 10 bases of the junction left unmatched. Germline CDR1 and CDR2: SGHTA and FQGNSA. The CDR3 is 16 residues long. CDR3 residues: CASSTASGGFIETQYF. DNA for the CDR3: TGTGCCAGCAGCACGGCTAGCGGGGGCTTTATAGAGACCCAGTACTTC.

This clonotype was detected only a few times. The chain joins TRBV4-3 to TRBJ1-6; possibly TRBD1 for D (6 bases). The CDR3 extends over 16 amino acids. Trimming took off 0 bases at V and 6 bases at J, with 12 bases between the two ends. The germline CDR1 and CDR2 sequences are LGHNA and YSLEER. DNA for the CDR3: TGCGCCAGCAGCCAAGACGGGGGGCTCCCTAATTCACCCCTCCACTTT. This codes for CASSQDGGLPNSPLHF.

The chain recombines TRBV11-2 with TRBJ1-2, with D hard to call. Germline loops: CDR1 SGHAT, CDR2 FQNNGV. This CDR3 has 13 amino acids. Trimming left V 1 base short and J 4 bases short, with 7 bases between. The CDR3 DNA is TGTGCCAGCAGCTTAGGCCCGAGCTATGGCTACACCTTC. Translation gives CASSLGPSYGYTF. The full variable domain, completed using reference TRBV11-2 and TRBJ1-2, is EAGVAQSPRYKIIEKRQSVAFWCNPISGHATLYWYQQILGQGPKLLIQFQNNGVVDDSQLPKDRFSAERLKGVDSTLKIQPAKLEDSAVYLCASSLGPSYGYTFGSGTRLTVV.

The chain recombines TRBV28 with TRBJ2-7, with 10 bases fitting TRBD2. J gave up 3 bases and V 8 bases, and 4 bases lay outside the gene matches. The germline V gene encodes CDR1 MDHEN and CDR2 SYDVKM. The CDR3 is 13 residues long. The DNA for the CDR3 is TGTGCCAGCTCAGCGGGGGGGTTCTACGAGCAGTACTTC. Translated: CASSAGGFYEQYF.

This clonotype occurred a few times. V usage is TRBV28 and J usage is TRBJ2-1, with D tentatively TRBD1 (8 bases). Trimming shortened V by 6 bases and J by 2 bases, and 14 bases separated the two germline ends. Germline V gene sequence: CDR1 MDHEN, CDR2 SYDVKM. CDR3 length: 15 residues. The CDR3 DNA follows: TGTGCCAGCAGGCGAACAGGGGGGGCCTACAATGAGCAGTTCTTC. Translating gives CASRRTGGAYNEQFF.

Ten or more counts support this clonotype. The chain carries TRBV7-9 and TRBJ2-7, with 8 positions matching TRBD1. Germline V gives CDR1 SEHNR, CDR2 FQNEAQ (reference sequence). CDR3 size: 14 residues. The V gene end was trimmed by 7 bases and the J gene end by 5 bases; junction bases not matched to a gene: 10. CDR3 amino acids: CASIPLTGVDEQYF. The CDR3 DNA follows: TGTGCCAGCATCCCCCTGACAGGGGTCGACGAGCAGTACTTC.

This clonotype was found many times. The rearrangement links TRBV5-1 to TRBJ1-6; 9 bases are shared with TRBD1. After removal of 1 base from V and 5 bases from J, the junction contained 1 base not matched to a gene. CDR1 and CDR2 from the germline V gene are SGHRS and YFSETQ. This CDR3 has 15 residues. The CDR3 protein is CASSLRTGDNSPLHF. As DNA, the CDR3 is TGCGCCAGCAGCTTGCGGACAGGGGATAATTCACCCCTCCACTTT.

This clonotype appeared a few times. This chain links TRBV4-2 with TRBJ2-5; TRBD2 aligns across 12 bases. The CDR3 is 17 amino acids. V was clipped by 0 bases and J by 4 bases; unmatched bases: 6. Germline CDR1 is LGHNA and CDR2 is YNFKEQ. The CDR3 DNA is TGTGCCAGCAGCCAAGAGCCTAGCGGGGGGGCGGGAGAGACCCAGTACTTC. It yields the protein CASSQEPSGGAGETQYF.

A few counts support this clonotype. The chain is built from TRBV27 and TRBJ1-1; D might be TRBD1 (5 bases). This CDR3 is built from 12 residues. Germline values: CDR1 MNHEY, CDR2 SMNVEV (reference sequence). Between the trimmed V and J ends, which lost 6 bases and 1 base, there was a span of 6 bases. The CDR3 loop reads CASSGQNTEAFF. The CDR3 DNA follows: TGTGCCAGCAGCGGACAGAACACTGAAGCTTTCTTT.

This clonotype showed up many times. The chain has TRBV5-1 and TRBJ2-3; D gene ambiguous. This CDR3 has 13 amino acids. Germline V gene data show CDR1 as SGHRS and CDR2 as YFSETQ. V was trimmed by 4 bases and J by 3 bases, leaving 9 bases between them. CDR3 sequence: CASSRRWTDTQYF. In DNA form, the CDR3 reads TGCGCCAGCAGCAGAAGGTGGACAGATACGCAGTATTTT.

The sample holds many counts of this clonotype. V gene TRBV6-2 or TRBV6-3 combines with J gene TRBJ1-2; D gene unclear. The CDR3 is 13 residues long. Per germline, CDR1 MNHEY and CDR2 SVGEGT. With 5 bases removed from V and 4 bases from J, the gap between germline ends came to 11 bases. CDR3 protein: CASSEGQTYGYTF. Here the CDR3 DNA reads TGTGCCAGCAGTGAGGGTCAAACCTATGGCTACACCTTC.

This clonotype showed up just a few times. V usage is TRBV2 and J usage is TRBJ1-4; TRBD1 is a possible D gene (6 bases). Germline V gene sequence: CDR1 SNHLY, CDR2 FYNNEI. This CDR3 has 13 residues. Trimming left V 7 bases short and J 3 bases short, with 9 bases between. CDR3 sequence: CASTRGANEKLFF. The CDR3 DNA reads as TGTGCCAGCACCAGGGGAGCTAATGAAAAACTGTTTTTT.